A selection of T cell receptor beta chains follows, all from one sample in a study of cytomegalovirus exposure and HLA in healthy donors. Assay used: immunoSEQ multiplex PCR; TCRdb lists only in-frame clones, some missing. The sample lists 300,000 to 400,000 clones, roughly 90% occurring once. The sample taken for sequencing was PBMCs. The receptors originated from a woman in her late teens or twenties in good health and CMV-seronegative. CDR3s include the opening cysteine and the closing phenylalanine or tryptophan. A D gene is named only where the DNA matches it firmly. The size of a clone is reported for some rows only, either as once, few or many, or as a class for expanded clones.

clone size,V gene,D gene,J gene,CDR3 protein,CDR3 DNA
once,TRBV28,-,TRBJ1-3,CASSTTGLGNTIYF,TGTGCCAGCAGTACCACAGGGTTGGGAAACACCATATATTTT
-,TRBV5-1,TRBD1,TRBJ2-6,CASSFQGAAGANVLTF,TGCGCCAGCAGCTTTCAGGGGGCGGCTGGGGCCAACGTCCTGACTTTC
-,TRBV25-1,TRBD1,TRBJ1-2,CASSETGGGQYGYTF,TGTGCCAGCAGTGAGACAGGGGGCGGTCAGTATGGCTACACCTTC
once,TRBV10-1,-,TRBJ1-2,CASSDRSYGYTF,TGCGCCAGCAGTGATCGGAGCTATGGCTACACCTTC
few,TRBV4-2,-,TRBJ1-4,CASSPLRREKLFF,TGTGCCAGCAGCCCTTTACGCAGGGAAAAACTGTTTTTT
-,TRBV9,TRBD2,TRBJ2-5,CASSADSGGQGETQYF,TGTGCCAGCAGCGCAGACTCGGGGGGGCAGGGAGAGACCCAGTACTTC
-,TRBV9,-,TRBJ1-3,CASSVAPGNTIYF,TGTGCCAGCAGCGTAGCTCCCGGAAACACCATATATTTT
-,TRBV9,-,TRBJ1-1,CASRLDRMNTEAFF,TGTGCCAGCAGGTTAGACAGAATGAACACTGAAGCTTTCTTT
-,TRBV5-4,TRBD1,TRBJ2-1,CASSRYAGGQGRNEQFF,TGTGCCAGCAGTCGATACGCTGGAGGACAGGGTAGAAATGAGCAGTTCTTC
few,TRBV6-1,-,TRBJ1-5,CASSEAGVRQPQHF,TGTGCCAGCAGTGAAGCAGGGGTGCGACAGCCCCAGCATTTT
-,TRBV30,-,TRBJ1-5,CAWSRGGDNQPQHF,TGTGCCTGGAGTAGGGGGGGTGACAATCAGCCCCAGCATTTT